This TCR beta chain was captured by sequencing in a study of T-cell reconstitution after alpha-beta-depleted transplantation in children. General study results and limits: Reportedly, only several hundred clones from non-depleted graft cells drove alpha-beta T-cell counts at about two months. Among T cells one year after transplant, newly produced cells accounted for most counts and diversity.

The trim removed 5 bases at V and 4 bases at J, leaving 9 bases unmatched. The CDR3 covers 16 residues. Per germline, CDR1 MNHEY and CDR2 SMNVEV (reference sequence). By frequency in the sample, this clonotype is medium-sized. Its antigen is unidentified. TCRbeta library preparation incorporated unique molecular identifiers. Each CDR3 protein gets one entry after TCRdb re-called the PCR reads with MiXCR. The sample lists about 27,000 distinct CDR3 sequences; roughly 6% were seen once. This chain links TRBV27 with TRBJ2-3; the match to TRBD2 covers 10 bases. Here the sequenced sample was PBMCs, mostly from graft donor cells, taken 180 days after TCRalphabeta/CD19-depleted stem cell transplant. The sequence was obtained from a male patient younger than 18 who had a stem cell transplant for acute myeloid leukemia, so the T cells may come from the graft donor. The CDR3 DNA reads as TGTGCCAGCAGTCGTTCAGCTAGCGGGAGTTCAGATACGCAGTATTTT. Translating it yields CASSRSASGSSDTQYF.